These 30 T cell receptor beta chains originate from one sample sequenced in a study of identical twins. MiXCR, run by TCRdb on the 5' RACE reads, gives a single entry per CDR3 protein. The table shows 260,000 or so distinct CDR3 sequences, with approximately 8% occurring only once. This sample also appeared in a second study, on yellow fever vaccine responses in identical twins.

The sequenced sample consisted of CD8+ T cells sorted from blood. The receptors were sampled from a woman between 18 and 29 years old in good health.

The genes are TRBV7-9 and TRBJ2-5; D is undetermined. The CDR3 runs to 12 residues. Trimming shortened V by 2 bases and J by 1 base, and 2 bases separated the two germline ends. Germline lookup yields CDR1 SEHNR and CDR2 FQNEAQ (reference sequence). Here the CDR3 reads CASSLPQETQYF. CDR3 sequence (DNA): TGTGCCAGCAGCTTACCCCAAGAGACCCAGTACTTC.

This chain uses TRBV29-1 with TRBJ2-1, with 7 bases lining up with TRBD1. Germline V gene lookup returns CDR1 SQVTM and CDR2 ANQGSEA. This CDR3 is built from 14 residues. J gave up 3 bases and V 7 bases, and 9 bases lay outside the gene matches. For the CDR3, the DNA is TGCAGCGGTCACAGGGGCTTGGACTACAATGAGCAGTTCTTC. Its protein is CSGHRGLDYNEQFF.

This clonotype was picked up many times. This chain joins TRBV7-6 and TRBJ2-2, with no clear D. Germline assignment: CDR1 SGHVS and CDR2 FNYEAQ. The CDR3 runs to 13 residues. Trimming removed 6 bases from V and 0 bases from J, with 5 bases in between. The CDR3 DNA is TGTGCCAGCAGTTTATCGAACACCGGGGAGCTGTTTTTT. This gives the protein CASSLSNTGELFF.

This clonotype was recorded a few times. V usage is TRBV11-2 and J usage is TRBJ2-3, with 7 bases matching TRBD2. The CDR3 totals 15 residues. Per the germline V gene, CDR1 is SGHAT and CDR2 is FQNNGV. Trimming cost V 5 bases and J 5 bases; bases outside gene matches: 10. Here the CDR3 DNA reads TGTGCCAGCAGCCTGGTAGGAGGGAGGGGAGATACGCAGTATTTT. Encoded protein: CASSLVGGRGDTQYF.

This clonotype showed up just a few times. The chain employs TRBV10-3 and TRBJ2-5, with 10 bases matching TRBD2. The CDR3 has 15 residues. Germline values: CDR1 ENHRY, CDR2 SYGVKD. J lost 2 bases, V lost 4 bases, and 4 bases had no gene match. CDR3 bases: TGTGCCATCAGTGGGCTAGCGGGGGAACAAGAGACCCAGTACTTC. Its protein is CAISGLAGEQETQYF.

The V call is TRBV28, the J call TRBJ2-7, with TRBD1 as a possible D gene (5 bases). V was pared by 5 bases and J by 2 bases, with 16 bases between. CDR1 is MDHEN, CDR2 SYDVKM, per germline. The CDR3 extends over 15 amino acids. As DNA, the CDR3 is TGTGCCAGCAGTCCAACAGGAGACTTTACCTACGAGCAGTACTTC. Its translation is CASSPTGDFTYEQYF.

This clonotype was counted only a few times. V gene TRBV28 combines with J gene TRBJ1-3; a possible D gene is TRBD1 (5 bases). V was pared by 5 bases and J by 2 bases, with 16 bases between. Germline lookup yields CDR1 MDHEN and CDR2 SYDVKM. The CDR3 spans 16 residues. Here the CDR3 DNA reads TGTGCCAGCAGTCAGGGACTGTTAACGCCTGGAAACACCATATATTTT. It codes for CASSQGLLTPGNTIYF.

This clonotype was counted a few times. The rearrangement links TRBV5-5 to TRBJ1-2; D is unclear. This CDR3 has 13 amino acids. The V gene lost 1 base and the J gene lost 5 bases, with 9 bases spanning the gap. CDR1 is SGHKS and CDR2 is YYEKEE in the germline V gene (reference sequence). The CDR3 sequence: CASSLLKNYGYTF. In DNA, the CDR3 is TGTGCCAGCAGCTTGTTAAAGAATTATGGCTACACCTTC.

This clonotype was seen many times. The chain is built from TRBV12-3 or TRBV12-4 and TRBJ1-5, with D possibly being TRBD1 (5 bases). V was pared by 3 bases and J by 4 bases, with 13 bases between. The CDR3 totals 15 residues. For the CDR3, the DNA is TGTGCCAGCAGTTTTGCCGACAGCCGAAATCAGCCCCAGCATTTT. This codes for CASSFADSRNQPQHF.

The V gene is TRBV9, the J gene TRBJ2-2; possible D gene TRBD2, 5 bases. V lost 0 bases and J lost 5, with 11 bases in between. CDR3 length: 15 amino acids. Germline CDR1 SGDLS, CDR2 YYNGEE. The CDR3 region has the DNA TGTGCCAGCAGCGTAGGAGGGCGCCGGACCGGGGAGCTGTTTTTT. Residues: CASSVGGRRTGELFF.

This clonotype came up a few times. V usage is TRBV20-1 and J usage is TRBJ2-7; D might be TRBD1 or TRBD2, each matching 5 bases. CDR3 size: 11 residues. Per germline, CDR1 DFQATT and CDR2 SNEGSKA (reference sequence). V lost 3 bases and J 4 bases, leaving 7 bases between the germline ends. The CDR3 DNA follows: TGCAGTGCTAGTTGGGGGTACGAGCAGTACTTC. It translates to CSASWGYEQYF.

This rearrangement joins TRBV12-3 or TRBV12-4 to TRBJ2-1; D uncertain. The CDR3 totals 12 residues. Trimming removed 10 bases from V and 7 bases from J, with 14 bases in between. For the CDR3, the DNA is TGTGCCATTCAAACCAGGTTAAATGAGCAGTTCTTC. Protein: CAIQTRLNEQFF.

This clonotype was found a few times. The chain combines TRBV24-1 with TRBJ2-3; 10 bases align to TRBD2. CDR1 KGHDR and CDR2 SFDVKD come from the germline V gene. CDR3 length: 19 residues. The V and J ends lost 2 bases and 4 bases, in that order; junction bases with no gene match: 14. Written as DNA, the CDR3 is TGTGCCACCAGTGATTCCGACAGGGAAGGTGGACTAGCGGCAGATACGCAGTATTTT. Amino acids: CATSDSDREGGLAADTQYF.

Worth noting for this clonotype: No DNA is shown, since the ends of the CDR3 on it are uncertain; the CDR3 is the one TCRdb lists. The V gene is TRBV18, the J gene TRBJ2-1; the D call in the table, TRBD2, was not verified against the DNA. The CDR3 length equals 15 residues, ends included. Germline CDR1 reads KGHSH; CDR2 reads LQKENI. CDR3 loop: CASCRDYQCYNEQFF.

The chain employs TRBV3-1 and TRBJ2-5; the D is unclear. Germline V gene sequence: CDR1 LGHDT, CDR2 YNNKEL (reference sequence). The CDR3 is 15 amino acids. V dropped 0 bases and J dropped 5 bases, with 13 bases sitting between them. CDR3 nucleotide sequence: TGTGCCAGCAGCCAAGATCACCTCCTTTCGGAGACCCAGTACTTC. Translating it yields CASSQDHLLSETQYF.

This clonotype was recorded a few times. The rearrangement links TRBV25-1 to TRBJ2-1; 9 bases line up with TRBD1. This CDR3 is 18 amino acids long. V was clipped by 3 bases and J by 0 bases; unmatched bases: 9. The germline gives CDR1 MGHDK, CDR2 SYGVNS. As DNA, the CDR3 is TGTGCCAGCAGTGACCCCTCGACAGGGGGACACTCCTACAATGAGCAGTTCTTC. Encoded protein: CASSDPSTGGHSYNEQFF.

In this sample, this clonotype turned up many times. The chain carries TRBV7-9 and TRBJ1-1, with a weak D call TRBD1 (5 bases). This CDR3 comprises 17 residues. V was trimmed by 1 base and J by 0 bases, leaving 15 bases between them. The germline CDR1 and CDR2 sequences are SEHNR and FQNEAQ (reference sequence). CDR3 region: CASSLVGGGPMNTEAFF. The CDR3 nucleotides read TGTGCCAGCAGCTTAGTTGGGGGGGGACCTATGAACACTGAAGCTTTCTTT.

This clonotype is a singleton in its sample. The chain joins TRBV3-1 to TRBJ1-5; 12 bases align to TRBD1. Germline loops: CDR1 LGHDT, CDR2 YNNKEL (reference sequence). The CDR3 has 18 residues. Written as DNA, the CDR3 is TGTACCTGCAGACCTCGGGACAGGGGGCGGAGTAGCAATCAGCCCCAGCATTTT. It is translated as CTCRPRDRGRSSNQPQHF. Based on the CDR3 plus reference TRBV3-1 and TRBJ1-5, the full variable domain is DTAVSQTPKYLVTQMGNDKSIKCEQNLGHDTMYWYKQDSKKFLKIMFSYNNKELIINETVPNRFSPKSPDKAHLNLHINSLELGDSAVYFCTCRPRDRGRSSNQPQHFGDGTRLSIL.

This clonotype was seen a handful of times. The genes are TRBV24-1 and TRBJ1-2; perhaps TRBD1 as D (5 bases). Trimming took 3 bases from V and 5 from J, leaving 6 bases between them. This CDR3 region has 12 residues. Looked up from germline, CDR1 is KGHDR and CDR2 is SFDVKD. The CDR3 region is CATSDQGYGYTF. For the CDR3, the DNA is TGTGCCACCAGTGATCAGGGTTATGGCTACACCTTC.

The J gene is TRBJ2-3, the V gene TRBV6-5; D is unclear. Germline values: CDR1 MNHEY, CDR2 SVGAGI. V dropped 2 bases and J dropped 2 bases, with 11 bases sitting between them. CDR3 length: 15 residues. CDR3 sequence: CASSYRSDHTDTQYF. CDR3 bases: TGTGCCAGCAGTTACCGGTCAGACCACACAGATACGCAGTATTTT.

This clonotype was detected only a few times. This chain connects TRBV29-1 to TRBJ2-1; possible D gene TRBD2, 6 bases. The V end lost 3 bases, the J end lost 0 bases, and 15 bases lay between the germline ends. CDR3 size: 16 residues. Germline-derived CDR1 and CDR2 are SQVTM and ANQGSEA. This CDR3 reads CSVEGSRRGSYNEQFF. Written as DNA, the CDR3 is TGCAGCGTTGAGGGGTCGCGGAGGGGCTCCTACAATGAGCAGTTCTTC.

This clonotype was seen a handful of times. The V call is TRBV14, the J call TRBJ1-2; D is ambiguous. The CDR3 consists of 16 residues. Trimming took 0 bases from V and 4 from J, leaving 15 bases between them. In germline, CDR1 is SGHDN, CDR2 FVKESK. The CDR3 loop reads CASSQDVGRGVYGYTF. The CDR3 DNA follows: TGTGCCAGCAGCCAAGATGTGGGCCGCGGTGTCTATGGCTACACCTTC.

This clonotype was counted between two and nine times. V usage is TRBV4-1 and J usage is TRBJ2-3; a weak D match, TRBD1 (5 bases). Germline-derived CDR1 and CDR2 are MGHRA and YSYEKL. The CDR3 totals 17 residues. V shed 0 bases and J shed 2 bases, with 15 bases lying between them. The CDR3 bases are TGCGCCAGCAGCCAAGATCCTGGGGCCACATTCACAGATACGCAGTATTTT. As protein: CASSQDPGATFTDTQYF.

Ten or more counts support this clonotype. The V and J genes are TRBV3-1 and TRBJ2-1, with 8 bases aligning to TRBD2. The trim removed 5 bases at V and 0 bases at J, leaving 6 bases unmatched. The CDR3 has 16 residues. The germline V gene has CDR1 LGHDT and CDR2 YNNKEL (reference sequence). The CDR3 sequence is CASSNLTSGSYNEQFF. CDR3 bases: TGTGCCAGCAGCAATCTAACTAGCGGCTCCTACAATGAGCAGTTCTTC.

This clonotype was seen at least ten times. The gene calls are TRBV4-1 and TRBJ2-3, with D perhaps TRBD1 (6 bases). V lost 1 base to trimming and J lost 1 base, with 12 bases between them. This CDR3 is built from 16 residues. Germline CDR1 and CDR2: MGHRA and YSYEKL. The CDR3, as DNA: TGCGCCAGCAGCCAAGGTCCACAGGGCGGCACAGATACGCAGTATTTT. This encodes CASSQGPQGGTDTQYF.

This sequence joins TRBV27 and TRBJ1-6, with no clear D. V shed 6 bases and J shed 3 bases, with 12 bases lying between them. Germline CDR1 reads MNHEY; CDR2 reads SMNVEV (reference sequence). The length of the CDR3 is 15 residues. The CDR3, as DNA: TGTGCCAGCAGAACCATGGCCTACTATAATTCACCCCTCCACTTT. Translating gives CASRTMAYYNSPLHF.

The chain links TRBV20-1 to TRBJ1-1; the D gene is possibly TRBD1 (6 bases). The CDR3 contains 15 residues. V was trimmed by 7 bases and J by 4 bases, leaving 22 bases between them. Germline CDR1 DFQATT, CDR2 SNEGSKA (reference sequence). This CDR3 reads CSVFGGNRLSTEAFF. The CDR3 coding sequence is TGCAGTGTTTTTGGGGGCAACCGGCTTAGCACTGAAGCTTTCTTT.

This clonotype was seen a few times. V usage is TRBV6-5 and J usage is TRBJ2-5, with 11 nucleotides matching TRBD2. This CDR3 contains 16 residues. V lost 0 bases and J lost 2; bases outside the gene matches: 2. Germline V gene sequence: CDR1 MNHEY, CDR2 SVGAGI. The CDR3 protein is CASSYSTSGEQETQYF. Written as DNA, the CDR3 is TGTGCCAGCAGTTACTCGACTAGCGGGGAACAAGAGACCCAGTACTTC.

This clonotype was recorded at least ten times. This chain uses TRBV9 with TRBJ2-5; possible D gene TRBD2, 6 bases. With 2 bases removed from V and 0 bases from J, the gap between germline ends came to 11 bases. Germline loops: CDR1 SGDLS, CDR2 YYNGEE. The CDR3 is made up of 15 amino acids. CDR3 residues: CASSVSPGDQETQYF. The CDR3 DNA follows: TGTGCCAGCAGCGTTTCTCCGGGAGACCAAGAGACCCAGTACTTC. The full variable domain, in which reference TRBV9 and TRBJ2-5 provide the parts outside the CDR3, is DSGVTQTPKHLITATGQRVTLRCSPRSGDLSVYWYQQSLDQGLQFLIQYYNGEERAKGNILERFSAQQFPDLHSELNLSSLELGDSALYFCASSVSPGDQETQYFGPGTRLLVL.

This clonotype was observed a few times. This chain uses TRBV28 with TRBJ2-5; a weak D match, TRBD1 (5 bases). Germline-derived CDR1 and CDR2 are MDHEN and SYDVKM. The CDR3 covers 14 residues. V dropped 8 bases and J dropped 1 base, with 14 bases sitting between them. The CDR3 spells CASGKQALQETQYF. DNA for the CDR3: TGTGCCAGCGGCAAACAGGCTCTCCAAGAGACCCAGTACTTC.